Listed here are 25 T cell receptor beta chains from one sample, sequenced in a study of blood T cells in healthy people across ages. Combining a sample-barcoded 5' primer with a J-beta primer mix, a second PCR ran for 7 to 11 cycles. A single record per CDR3 protein comes from TCRdb applying MiXCR to the 5' RACE reads. The sample shows 450,000 to 600,000 distinct CDR3 sequences, around a quarter of them seen only once. A further study also used this sample, focusing on T cells of mothers and their children.

The sequenced material came from blood. Receptors were obtained from a boy aged 2-15 years in good health.

This clonotype was seen just once. This chain connects TRBV27 to TRBJ2-3, with 12 bases identical to TRBD2. This CDR3 is 16 amino acids long. Germline CDR1 MNHEY, CDR2 SMNVEV (reference sequence). The junction had 7 bases not matched to a gene; V was cut back by 5 bases and J by 4 bases. CDR3 amino acids: CASSPTRLAGADTQYF. DNA of the CDR3: TGTGCCAGCAGTCCGACTCGACTAGCGGGGGCAGATACGCAGTATTTT.

CDR3 bases: TGCGCCAGCAGCCAAGCACAGGAGAGCTCCTACGAGCAGTACTTC. Amino acid sequence: CASSQAQESSYEQYF. The V and J genes are TRBV4-1 and TRBJ2-7, with D perhaps matching TRBD1 (5 bases). The germline V gene has CDR1 MGHRA and CDR2 YSYEKL. V gave up 1 base and J gave up 0 bases, with 10 bases separating them. The CDR3 runs 15 residues.

This clonotype was found a few times. The rearrangement links TRBV20-1 to TRBJ1-2, with D tentatively TRBD1 (5 bases). The germline V and J ends were trimmed by 4 bases and 2 bases, with 11 bases remaining between them. This CDR3 has 13 residues. Looked up from germline, CDR1 is DFQATT and CDR2 is SNEGSKA (reference sequence). CDR3 in amino acids: CSANLDTNYGYTF. As DNA, the CDR3 is TGCAGTGCTAATCTGGACACCAACTATGGCTACACCTTC.

This clonotype was detected a few times. In DNA, the CDR3 is TGTGCCAGCACCCTGGGACAGGGGTACAATGAGCAGTTCTTC. This sequence encodes CASTLGQGYNEQFF. The J gene is TRBJ2-1, the V gene TRBV2; 10 nucleotides agree with TRBD1. CDR3 size: 14 residues. Trimming cost V 7 bases and J 4 bases; bases outside gene matches: 4. The V gene's germline CDR1 is SNHLY and CDR2 FYNNEI. The variable domain in full, completed from reference TRBV2 and TRBJ2-1, reads EPEVTQTPSHQVTQMGQEVILRCVPISNHLYFYWYRQILGQKVEFLVSFYNNEISEKSEIFDDQFSVERPDGSNFTLKIRSTKLEDSAMYFCASTLGQGYNEQFFGPGTRLTVL.

The sample holds a few counts of this clonotype. V usage is TRBV5-1 and J usage is TRBJ1-1, with D perhaps TRBD1 (5 bases). Trimming removed 4 bases from V and 0 bases from J, with 13 bases in between. CDR3 length equals 15 residues. The germline V gene encodes CDR1 SGHRS and CDR2 YFSETQ. CDR3 amino acids: CASSQLEGMNTEAFF. CDR3 DNA sequence: TGCGCCAGCAGCCAGCTAGAGGGGATGAACACTGAAGCTTTCTTT.

This clonotype was found a few times. This sequence joins TRBV7-9 and TRBJ2-1, with D uncertain. From germline, CDR1 is SEHNR and CDR2 FQNEAQ (reference sequence). V lost 5 bases to trimming and J lost 0 bases, with 14 bases between them. The CDR3 spans 16 residues. The CDR3 DNA is TGTGCCAGCAGCGGAGAAAGCTGGGGCTCCTACAATGAGCAGTTCTTC. This gives the protein CASSGESWGSYNEQFF.

V and J are TRBV7-2 and TRBJ2-1; 9 bases fit TRBD2. The CDR3 loop spans 16 amino acids. Trimming took 1 base from V and 7 from J; bases not matched to a gene: 8. The germline CDR1 and CDR2 sequences are SGHTA and FQGNSA. The chain's CDR3 is CASSLEGRGRANEQFF. In DNA form, the CDR3 reads TGTGCCAGCAGCTTAGAAGGTCGCGGGAGGGCAAATGAGCAGTTCTTC.

This clonotype appeared a few times. The rearrangement joins TRBV11-2 to TRBJ2-2, with D perhaps matching TRBD2 (5 bases). CDR1 is SGHAT and CDR2 is FQNNGV in the germline V gene. Trimming cost V 10 bases and J 0 bases, with 12 bases left between them. The CDR3 is 14 amino acids. The CDR3 loop reads CATSERTNTGELFF. The CDR3 DNA reads TGTGCCACCTCGGAGCGGACGAACACCGGGGAGCTGTTTTTT.

The CDR3 loop reads CASRINRGDTGELFF. In nucleotides, the CDR3 is TGTGCCAGCAGGATTAACAGGGGAGATACCGGGGAGCTGTTTTTT. The chain combines TRBV6-1 with TRBJ2-2; 7 nucleotides line up with TRBD1. The J segment lost 5 bases and the V segment lost 6 bases, leaving 9 bases of the junction unmatched. Germline CDR1 and CDR2: MNHNS and SASEGT. This CDR3 comprises 15 residues.

This clonotype was found many times. The chain recombines TRBV12-3 or TRBV12-4 with TRBJ2-5; D might be TRBD1 (6 bases). The CDR3 spans 13 residues. V dropped 6 bases and J dropped 1 base, with 9 bases sitting between them. CDR3 nucleotide sequence: TGTGCCAGCAGAGGGACAAGCCAAGAGACCCAGTACTTC. Its translation is CASRGTSQETQYF.

This clonotype was seen a handful of times. CDR3 protein: CASSFGQGAFYEQYF. CDR3 sequence (DNA): TGTGCCAGCAGCTTTGGACAGGGGGCTTTTTACGAGCAGTACTTC. This sequence joins TRBV7-2 and TRBJ2-5; 11 bases align to TRBD1. The closer fit of TRBJ2-7 to the DNA end suggests the J call may be wrong. The germline CDR1 and CDR2 sequences are SGHTA and FQGNSA. The CDR3 sequence is 15 residues long.

CDR3 in DNA: TGTGCCAGCAGCTTGGCCTTCTCTAGCGGAGACTACGAGCAGTACTTC. Translated: CASSLAFSSGDYEQYF. This chain links TRBV5-5 with TRBJ2-7; 7 nucleotides agree with TRBD2. CDR1 SGHKS and CDR2 YYEKEE come from the germline V gene (reference sequence). The CDR3 loop spans 16 amino acids. Germline trimming cut 0 bases from V and 3 bases from J; bases unmatched to any gene: 9.

This chain joins TRBV7-2 and TRBJ2-5; D unresolved. CDR1 SGHTA and CDR2 FQGNSA come from the germline V gene. CDR3 length: 14 amino acids. V was cut by 9 bases and J by 2 bases, with 16 bases left in between. The CDR3 DNA reads TGTGCCAGTAATAAGGAGACTGGACAAGAGACCCAGTACTTC. This translates into CASNKETGQETQYF.

This clonotype was found a few times. The chain couples TRBV13 to TRBJ1-2; D is possibly TRBD1 (6 bases). V was pared by 8 bases and J by 3 bases, with 16 bases between. The CDR3 runs 14 residues. The germline CDR1 and CDR2 sequences are PRHDT and FYEKMQ (reference sequence). This CDR3 is CASGAQGIDYGYTF. The CDR3 nucleotides are TGTGCCAGCGGAGCCCAGGGGATAGACTATGGCTACACCTTC.

This clonotype appeared a few times. V and J are TRBV5-1 and TRBJ2-7; TRBD1 aligns across 10 bases. The ends lost 3 bases at V and 6 bases at J; junction bases unmatched: 3. This CDR3 comprises 13 residues. Germline V gene lookup returns CDR1 SGHRS and CDR2 YFSETQ. CDR3 amino acids: CASSSRDRGEQYF. The CDR3, as DNA: TGCGCCAGCAGCTCCCGGGACAGGGGCGAGCAGTACTTC.

This clonotype turned up a few times. The chain has TRBV10-3 and TRBJ2-7; D might be TRBD1 (5 bases). The CDR3 length is 13 residues. Trimming shortened V by 6 bases and J by 3 bases, and 12 bases separated the two germline ends. Germline V gene data show CDR1 as ENHRY and CDR2 as SYGVKD. This CDR3 reads CAIRGGQIYEQYF. For the CDR3, the DNA is TGTGCCATCAGAGGCGGACAAATCTACGAGCAGTACTTC.

V is TRBV20-1 and J is TRBJ2-3, with D tentatively TRBD1 (7 bases). Trimming removed 0 bases at V and 3 bases at J, with 13 bases between. This CDR3 has 15 amino acids. Germline CDR1 and CDR2: DFQATT and SNEGSKA (reference sequence). The CDR3 DNA reads as TGCAGTGCTAGAGATCCTGCAGGGGGGACAGATACGCAGTATTTT. Its translation: CSARDPAGGTDTQYF.

The chain is built from TRBV19 and TRBJ1-2; D gene ambiguous. The V end was cut by 5 bases, the J end by 4 bases, with 20 bases between. Germline CDR1 reads LNHDA; CDR2 reads SQIVND (reference sequence). The length of the CDR3 is 16 residues. CDR3 residues: CASSPSGEGSGYGYTF. DNA of the CDR3: TGTGCCAGTAGTCCATCGGGTGAGGGCTCGGGCTATGGCTACACCTTC.

About this clonotype: At one of its ends the junction is not consistent with the germline gene, which may arise from a read error. The chain uses TRBV6-6 and TRBJ1-4, with TRBD1 matching 10 bases. This CDR3 is built from 14 residues. Germline values: CDR1 MNHNY, CDR2 SVGAGI (reference sequence). The DNA of the CDR3 is TGTGCCAGCAGTTACGACAGGGGGCAAGGAAAACCGTTTTTT. Amino acid sequence: CASSYDRGQGKPFF.

The chain is built from TRBV9 and TRBJ1-2, with D perhaps matching TRBD1 (5 bases). The CDR3 contains 12 residues. Trimming cost V 3 bases and J 8 bases, with 11 bases left between them. In germline, CDR1 is SGDLS, CDR2 YYNGEE. CDR3: CASSGGDFGYTF. CDR3 nucleotide sequence: TGTGCCAGCAGCGGGGGGGATTTCGGCTACACCTTC.

This chain uses TRBV4-3 with TRBJ2-3, with D unclear. V lost 1 base and J 5 bases, leaving 7 bases between the germline ends. Germline CDR1 and CDR2: LGHNA and YSLEER. This CDR3 region has 13 residues. The CDR3 bases are TGCGCCAGCAGCCAAGGGCCACTAGATACGCAGTATTTT. Its protein product is CASSQGPLDTQYF.

Only a few counts were recorded for this clonotype. The chain is built from TRBV7-9 and TRBJ1-1; a possible D gene is TRBD1 (5 bases). The CDR3 totals 15 residues. Trimming removed 1 base at V and 5 bases at J, with 14 bases between. In germline, CDR1 is SEHNR, CDR2 FQNEAQ (reference sequence). The CDR3 nucleotides read TGTGCCAGCAGCTTAGACGCAGGGATAAAGACTGAAGCTTTCTTT. This translates into CASSLDAGIKTEAFF.

The chain carries TRBV7-9 and TRBJ2-5; TRBD2 matches at 9 bases. This CDR3 contains 17 residues. Looked up from germline, CDR1 is SEHNR and CDR2 is FQNEAQ (reference sequence). V was clipped by 2 bases and J by 5 bases; unmatched bases: 12. CDR3 sequence: CASSLIGLATARETQYF. The CDR3 region has the DNA TGTGCCAGCAGCTTAATAGGACTAGCGACCGCGAGGGAGACCCAGTACTTC.

V gene TRBV27 combines with J gene TRBJ2-5; TRBD2 matches at 7 bases. Germline V lookup: CDR1 MNHEY, CDR2 SMNVEV (reference sequence). The CDR3 is made up of 16 amino acids. J lost 2 bases, V lost 6 bases, and 12 bases had no gene match. The CDR3 is CASRRGGGGTQETQYF. Here the CDR3 DNA reads TGTGCCAGCAGACGAGGTGGGGGGGGTACACAAGAGACCCAGTACTTC.

This chain connects TRBV13 to TRBJ2-7; 9 nucleotides align to TRBD2. Trimming cost V 2 bases and J 2 bases; bases outside gene matches: 4. The CDR3 runs to 15 residues. Germline V gene data show CDR1 as PRHDT and CDR2 as FYEKMQ (reference sequence). CDR3 coding DNA: TGTGCCAGCAGCTTATATGGCGGGGGGGCCTACGAGCAGTACTTC. Amino acid sequence: CASSLYGGGAYEQYF.